One and the same sample provided the 32 T cell receptor beta chains below, sequenced in a study (dated by TCRdb to 2016 to 2018). Library preparation was by RT-PCR. The instrument given in TCRdb is Illumina MiSeq. The public reads were run again by TCRdb, first through fastp at Q25 and then through MiXCR, and only productive beta chains were kept. Every distinct CDR3 protein forms one entry, paired with its most common genes and DNA. The sample table lists about 680,000 distinct CDR3 sequences, over 12% of them with a count of one. In total, the top ten clones hold 3% to 4.5% of the sample. Sequenced: memory CD4+ T cells from blood. The origin of the receptors is a female donor in good health, serving as a healthy control.

This chain uses TRBV7-2 with TRBJ2-4; 7 bases line up with TRBD2. With 6 bases clipped from V and 12 bases from J, the junction kept 11 bases outside the gene matches. The CDR3 length is 13 residues. The germline gives CDR1 SGHTA, CDR2 FQGNSA. CDR3 region: CASRREGGTAQYF. CDR3 in DNA: TGTGCCAGCAGAAGGGAGGGCGGAACCGCTCAGTACTTC.

The V and J genes are TRBV5-4 and TRBJ2-3; weak D call: TRBD2 (6 bases). CDR3 length: 15 residues. The V gene lost 4 bases and the J gene lost 2 bases, with 14 bases spanning the gap. Germline loops: CDR1 SGHNT, CDR2 YYREEE (reference sequence). The CDR3 coding sequence is TGTGCCAGCAGCGCGGTTAGCGGAAACACAGATACGCAGTATTTT. Protein product: CASSAVSGNTDTQYF.

This chain uses TRBV5-4 with TRBJ1-2; D remains ambiguous. The CDR3 loop spans 15 amino acids. Trimming pared 0 bases from V and 8 bases from J, leaving 17 bases between. Germline CDR1 SGHNT, CDR2 YYREEE (reference sequence). For the CDR3, the DNA is TGTGCCAGCAGCTTGGAAGTAGAAGGAGTAGGCGGCTACACCTTC. This translates into CASSLEVEGVGGYTF. The whole variable domain, filled in from reference TRBV5-4 and TRBJ1-2, reads ETGVTQSPTHLIKTRGQQVTLRCSSQSGHNTVSWYQQALGQGPQFIFQYYREEENGRGNFPPRFSGLQFPNYSSELNVNALELDDSALYLCASSLEVEGVGGYTFGSGTRLTVV.

In this sample, this clonotype turned up a few times. The CDR3 loop is CASSFLLAGGQETQYF. In DNA, the CDR3 is TGTGCCAGCAGCTTTTTATTAGCGGGGGGGCAAGAGACCCAGTACTTC. The J gene is TRBJ2-5, the V gene TRBV5-4, with 11 bases lining up with TRBD2. There are 16 residues in the CDR3. V gave up 2 bases and J gave up 2 bases; unmatched junction bases: 5. CDR1 and CDR2 from the germline V gene are SGHNT and YYREEE (reference sequence).

This clonotype has a handful of counts. The chain recombines TRBV18 with TRBJ2-7; TRBD2 is a possible D gene (6 bases). The CDR3 has 13 amino acids. Trimming took 3 bases from V and 5 from J, leaving 11 bases between them. CDR1 and CDR2 from the germline V gene are KGHSH and LQKENI. This CDR3 reads CASSPGGSHEQYF. CDR3 nucleotide sequence: TGTGCCAGCTCACCCGGGGGTAGCCACGAGCAGTACTTC.

The chain employs TRBV7-2 and TRBJ2-6; 16 bases fit TRBD2. CDR1 is SGHTA, CDR2 FQGNSA, per germline. V gave up 9 bases and J gave up 4 bases; unmatched junction bases: 3. This CDR3 has 16 residues. CDR3 region: CARGTSGRGGANVLTF. In DNA form, the CDR3 reads TGTGCCAGAGGGACTAGCGGGAGGGGAGGGGCCAACGTCCTGACTTTC.

The chain has TRBV28 and TRBJ1-1; TRBD1 is a possible D gene (5 bases). V shed 7 bases and J shed 9 bases, with 18 bases lying between them. The CDR3 runs 13 residues. Germline V gene data show CDR1 as MDHEN and CDR2 as SYDVKM. The CDR3 protein is CASKTLGGEKAFF. The CDR3 DNA reads as TGTGCCAGCAAGACCCTGGGGGGGGAGAAAGCTTTCTTT.

This rearrangement joins TRBV3-1 to TRBJ1-3; D may be TRBD1 (6 bases). Deletions cut 2 bases from V and 3 bases from J, with 14 bases between. From germline, CDR1 is LGHDT and CDR2 YNNKEL (reference sequence). The CDR3 loop spans 16 amino acids. CDR3: CASSQQTGIGGNTIYF. CDR3 sequence (DNA): TGTGCCAGCAGCCAACAAACAGGGATAGGTGGAAACACCATATATTTT.

This clonotype has at least ten counts. The chain joins TRBV7-8 to TRBJ1-5, with D perhaps TRBD1 (6 bases). The ends were cut back, 4 bases at V and 3 bases at J, with 13 bases in the middle. Germline CDR1 is SGHVS and CDR2 is FQNEAQ. This CDR3 is built from 15 residues. The CDR3, as DNA: TGTGCCAGCAGCTCTCCCACAGGGACCAATCAGCCCCAGCATTTT. Encoded protein: CASSSPTGTNQPQHF.

The V and J genes are TRBV9 and TRBJ2-1; 7 bases map to TRBD2. CDR1 and CDR2 from the germline V gene are SGDLS and YYNGEE. The CDR3 totals 16 residues. J was trimmed by 0 bases and V by 2 bases; bases with no gene match: 5. Here the CDR3 DNA reads TGTGCCAGCAGCGTGGGGGGGTGGGGCTCCTACAATGAGCAGTTCTTC. Translated: CASSVGGWGSYNEQFF.

This clonotype has more than one count but fewer than ten. This rearrangement joins TRBV7-2 to TRBJ2-2, with D unresolved. Germline CDR1 is SGHTA and CDR2 is FQGNSA. The CDR3 consists of 11 residues. V was shortened by 7 bases and J by 9 bases, with 9 bases between the two germline ends. CDR3 region: CASTSSRELFF. The CDR3 DNA is TGTGCCAGCACCTCCTCAAGGGAGCTGTTTTTT.

This clonotype was seen many times. The chain links TRBV10-3 to TRBJ2-7, with 10 bases aligning to TRBD1. The CDR3 totals 16 residues. Trimming at V came to 3 bases and at J to 4 bases, leaving 9 bases not matched to a gene. Germline CDR1 is ENHRY and CDR2 is SYGVKD. The CDR3 DNA follows: TGTGCCATCAGTGAAATTGGACAGGGGGGATCTTACGAGCAGTACTTC. It translates to CAISEIGQGGSYEQYF.

This chain links TRBV20-1 with TRBJ1-2; the match to TRBD1 covers 8 bases. V trimming: 4 bases; J trimming: 2 bases; junction bases outside the gene matches: 3. Germline V lookup: CDR1 DFQATT, CDR2 SNEGSKA (reference sequence). The CDR3 is 13 amino acids. The CDR3: CSAIRTGNYGYTF. The CDR3 DNA is TGCAGTGCTATTCGGACAGGGAACTATGGCTACACCTTC.

This clonotype was recorded many times. The J gene is TRBJ1-4, the V gene TRBV29-1, with TRBD1 matching 7 bases. The junction had 12 bases not matched to a gene; V was cut back by 4 bases and J by 7 bases. This CDR3 contains 15 residues. Germline values: CDR1 SQVTM, CDR2 ANQGSEA. CDR3 sequence reads: CSVGQGDSQGEKLFF. For the CDR3, the DNA is TGCAGCGTTGGACAGGGCGACTCGCAGGGTGAAAAACTGTTTTTT.

This clonotype was recorded many times. The V and J genes are TRBV7-8 and TRBJ2-7; 11 nucleotides agree with TRBD2. V lost 5 bases to trimming and J lost 4 bases; unmatched junction nucleotides: 10. The CDR3 has 16 amino acids. Germline CDR1 reads SGHVS; CDR2 reads FQNEAQ. The CDR3 loop is CASSTRLAGLSYEQYF. CDR3 in DNA: TGTGCCAGCAGCACCCGACTAGCGGGGCTGTCGTACGAGCAGTACTTC.

This clonotype was found a few times. The rearrangement joins TRBV18 to TRBJ1-5; D may be TRBD1 (5 bases). This CDR3 has 13 amino acids. The V gene lost 3 bases and the J gene lost 5 bases, with 8 bases spanning the gap. Germline V lookup: CDR1 KGHSH, CDR2 LQKENI. This chain's CDR3 is CASSPDSDQPQHF. In DNA form, the CDR3 reads TGTGCCAGCTCACCCGACAGTGATCAGCCCCAGCATTTT. Looking up the rest from reference TRBV18 and TRBJ1-5 gives the full variable domain: NAGVMQNPRHLVRRRGQEARLRCSPMKGHSHVYWYRQLPEEGLKFMVYLQKENIIDESGMPKERFSAEFPKEGPSILRIQQVVRGDSAAYFCASSPDSDQPQHFGDGTRLSIL.

V is TRBV3-1 and J is TRBJ1-6; unclear D gene. The V gene's germline CDR1 is LGHDT and CDR2 YNNKEL (reference sequence). Trimming removed 2 bases from V and 3 bases from J, with 8 bases in between. The CDR3 length is 15 residues. The CDR3 loop is CASSQQESYNSPLHF. The CDR3 nucleotides read TGTGCCAGCAGCCAACAGGAAAGCTATAATTCACCCCTCCACTTT.

The genes are TRBV24-1 and TRBJ2-3, with TRBD2 matching 9 bases. Per germline, CDR1 KGHDR and CDR2 SFDVKD. With V trimmed by 4 bases and J by 6 bases, 7 bases remained unmatched. The CDR3 length is 15 residues. The CDR3 reads CATSDAGTSYDTQYF. The CDR3 bases are TGTGCCACCAGTGACGCCGGGACTAGCTACGATACGCAGTATTTT.

This clonotype has a handful of counts. The chain couples TRBV5-1 to TRBJ1-1, with no clear D. The V and J ends lost 0 bases and 5 bases respectively, with 17 bases between them. CDR3 length: 16 amino acids. CDR1 is SGHRS and CDR2 is YFSETQ in the germline V gene. This CDR3 reads CASSLVGALGGTEAFF. DNA for the CDR3: TGCGCCAGCAGCTTGGTCGGTGCTCTCGGAGGGACTGAAGCTTTCTTT.

The gene calls are TRBV7-9 and TRBJ2-5; D unclear. CDR1 and CDR2 from the germline V gene are SEHNR and FQNEAQ (reference sequence). The CDR3 totals 13 residues. Trimming removed 1 base from V and 4 bases from J, with 7 bases in between. The CDR3 region is CASSLVTLETQYF. CDR3 in DNA: TGTGCCAGCAGCTTAGTTACCTTAGAGACCCAGTACTTC.

The chain combines TRBV27 with TRBJ2-5; 9 bases match TRBD2. The germline CDR1 and CDR2 sequences are MNHEY and SMNVEV (reference sequence). The CDR3 is made up of 17 amino acids. V lost 6 bases and J lost 4; bases outside the gene matches: 15. CDR3 loop: CASRPPRGSGSAETQYF. The DNA for the CDR3 is TGTGCCAGCAGACCTCCCCGGGGTAGCGGGAGTGCAGAGACCCAGTACTTC.

This clonotype came up a few times. The gene calls are TRBV20-1 and TRBJ1-4; D not certain. V was clipped by 6 bases and J by 4 bases, with 15 bases between them. The germline CDR1 and CDR2 sequences are DFQATT and SNEGSKA (reference sequence). The CDR3 is 14 amino acids. CDR3 nucleotide sequence: TGCAGTGCCAATGTTGGGAGCCTTAATGAAAAACTGTTTTTT. Its protein product is CSANVGSLNEKLFF.

V usage is TRBV20-1 and J usage is TRBJ2-7, with 7 bases that match TRBD2. The germline V gene has CDR1 DFQATT and CDR2 SNEGSKA (reference sequence). The V segment lost 5 bases and the J segment 5 bases; nucleotides outside the gene matches: 21. There are 17 residues in the CDR3. The CDR3 loop reads CSASKWGGTPENNEQYF. The CDR3 DNA sequence: TGCAGTGCTTCAAAATGGGGGGGAACCCCCGAAAACAACGAGCAGTACTTC.

Worth noting for this clonotype: The junction departs from germline at one end; a sequencing error may be responsible. The genes are TRBV5-5 and TRBJ1-5; weak D call: TRBD1 (5 bases). The CDR3 length is 13 residues. From germline, CDR1 is SGHKS and CDR2 YYEKEE (reference sequence). CDR3 protein: CSSSPLEGRPQHF. CDR3 in DNA: TGTTCCAGCAGCCCCCTAGAGGGGCGGCCCCAGCATTTT. The full variable domain, in which reference TRBV5-5 and TRBJ1-5 provide the parts outside the CDR3, is DAGVTQSPTHLIKTRGQQVTLRCSPISGHKSVSWYQQVLGQGPQFIFQYYEKEERGRGNFPDRFSARQFPNYSSELNVNALLLGDSALYLCSSSPLEGRPQHFGDGTRLSIL.

This clonotype was seen more than once but under ten times. J is TRBJ1-2 and V is TRBV20-1; 7 bases match TRBD1. Trimming removed 3 bases from V and 4 bases from J; junction bases left unmatched: 11. The CDR3 loop spans 15 amino acids. Per germline, CDR1 DFQATT and CDR2 SNEGSKA (reference sequence). CDR3 in amino acids: CSASVRDSSSYGYTF. The CDR3 coding sequence is TGCAGTGCTAGTGTCCGGGACAGCTCCTCCTATGGCTACACCTTC.

The V and J genes are TRBV11-1 and TRBJ2-3; the D gene is possibly TRBD2 (7 bases). The CDR3 has 16 residues. The V and J ends lost 5 bases and 2 bases respectively, with 17 bases between them. Per the germline V gene, CDR1 is SGHAT and CDR2 is FQDESV (reference sequence). The CDR3 region is CASSPPGGGPTDTQYF. Written as DNA, the CDR3 is TGTGCCAGCAGCCCCCCGGGGGGCGGGCCCACAGATACGCAGTATTTT.

A few counts support this clonotype. This sequence joins TRBV3-1 and TRBJ2-7; 10 nucleotides line up with TRBD2. CDR1 is LGHDT and CDR2 is YNNKEL in the germline V gene (reference sequence). CDR3 length equals 15 residues. Trimming at V came to 1 base and at J to 4 bases, leaving 4 bases not matched to a gene. This chain's CDR3 is CASSQGIAGGYEQYF. The CDR3 DNA reads as TGTGCCAGCAGCCAAGGTATAGCGGGGGGATACGAGCAGTACTTC.

This clonotype was recorded many times. This chain links TRBV5-1 with TRBJ2-1; D might be TRBD2 (6 bases). V was shortened by 4 bases and J by 8 bases, with 13 bases between the two germline ends. Germline CDR1 reads SGHRS; CDR2 reads YFSETQ. There are 13 residues in the CDR3. The CDR3 coding sequence is TGCGCCAGCAGCAGCGGGTCGCTCGATGAGCAGTTCTTC. Its protein product is CASSSGSLDEQFF.

In this sample, this clonotype turned up a few times. The gene calls are TRBV27 and TRBJ2-1; no reliable D call. The CDR3 has 11 residues. The ends were cut back, 8 bases at V and 7 bases at J, with 9 bases in the middle. Germline values: CDR1 MNHEY, CDR2 SMNVEV (reference sequence). CDR3 nucleotide sequence: TGTGCCAGCCATACCCTTAATGAGCAGTTCTTC. Its protein product is CASHTLNEQFF.

This clonotype came up a few times. This chain joins TRBV4-2 and TRBJ1-1; TRBD1 matches 10 bases. The germline V gene encodes CDR1 LGHNA and CDR2 YNFKEQ. With 4 bases clipped from V and 8 bases from J, the junction kept 10 bases outside the gene matches. The CDR3 loop spans 15 amino acids. In DNA form, the CDR3 reads TGTGCCAGCAGCCCGCTCGGGACAGGGGATGAGGAAGCTTTCTTT. It encodes CASSPLGTGDEEAFF.

The chain couples TRBV20-1 to TRBJ2-7; TRBD2 matches at 11 bases. Trimming at V came to 3 bases and at J to 3 bases, leaving 7 bases not matched to a gene. This CDR3 has 15 amino acids. Germline V CDR1 and CDR2: DFQATT, SNEGSKA (reference sequence). CDR3 residues: CSARSSSGGGYEQYF. In DNA, the CDR3 is TGCAGTGCTAGGTCGAGTAGCGGGGGGGGCTACGAGCAGTACTTC.

Worth noting for this clonotype: One base away lies a much larger clone, so this may be a sequencing read error. This chain joins TRBV12-3 or TRBV12-4 and TRBJ2-1, with D tentatively TRBD2 (5 bases). Between the trimmed V and J ends, which lost 7 bases and 10 bases, there was a span of 14 bases. The CDR3 loop spans 12 amino acids. This CDR3 reads CASKWKGEEQFF. CDR3 sequence (DNA): TGTGCCAGCAAATGGAAGGGAGAGGAGCAGTTCTTC.